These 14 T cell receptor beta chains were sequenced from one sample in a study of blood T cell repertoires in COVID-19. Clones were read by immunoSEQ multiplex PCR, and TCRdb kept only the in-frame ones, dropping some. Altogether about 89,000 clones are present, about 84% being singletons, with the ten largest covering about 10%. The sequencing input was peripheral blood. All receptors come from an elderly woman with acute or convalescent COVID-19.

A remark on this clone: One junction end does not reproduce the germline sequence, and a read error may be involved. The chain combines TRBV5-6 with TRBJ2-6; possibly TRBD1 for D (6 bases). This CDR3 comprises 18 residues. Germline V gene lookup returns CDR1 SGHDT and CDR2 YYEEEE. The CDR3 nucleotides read TGTGCCAGCGGCTTAGGGGGAGAAGGGAGTTCTGGGGCCAACGTCCTGACTTTC. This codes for CASGLGGEGSSGANVLTF.

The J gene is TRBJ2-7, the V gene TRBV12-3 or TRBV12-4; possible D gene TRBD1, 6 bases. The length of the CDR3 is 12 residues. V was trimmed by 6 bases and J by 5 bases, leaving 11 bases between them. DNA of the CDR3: TGTGCCAGCAGCCTAGACAGGAACGAGCAGTACGTC. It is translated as CASSLDRNEQYV.

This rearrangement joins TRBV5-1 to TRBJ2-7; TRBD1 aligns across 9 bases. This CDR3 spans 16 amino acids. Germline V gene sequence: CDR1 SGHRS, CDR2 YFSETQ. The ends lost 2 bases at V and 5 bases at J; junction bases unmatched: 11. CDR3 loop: CASSFRRGQGVDEQYF. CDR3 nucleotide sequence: TGCGCCAGCAGCTTCCGCCGGGGACAGGGCGTCGACGAGCAGTACTTC.

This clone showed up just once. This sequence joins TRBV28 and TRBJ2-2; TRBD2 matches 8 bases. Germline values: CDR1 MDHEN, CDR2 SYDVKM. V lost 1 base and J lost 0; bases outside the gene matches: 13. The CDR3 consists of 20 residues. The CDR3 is CASSLLAGGPNKTNTGELFF. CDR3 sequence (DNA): TGTGCCAGCAGTTTATTGGCGGGGGGACCTAATAAGACGAACACCGGGGAGCTGTTTTTT.

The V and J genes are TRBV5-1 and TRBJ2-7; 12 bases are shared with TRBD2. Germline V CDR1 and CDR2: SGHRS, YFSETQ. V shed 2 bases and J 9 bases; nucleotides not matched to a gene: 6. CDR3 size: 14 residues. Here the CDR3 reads CASSLGLAGLPQYF. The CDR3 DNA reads TGCGCCAGCAGCTTAGGACTAGCGGGGCTCCCGCAGTACTTC. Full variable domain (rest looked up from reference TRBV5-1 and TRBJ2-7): KAGVTQTPRYLIKTRGQQVTLSCSPISGHRSVSWYQQTPGQGLQFLFEYFSETQRNKGNFPGRFSGRQFSNSRSEMNVSTLELGDSALYLCASSLGLAGLPQYFGPGTRLTVT.

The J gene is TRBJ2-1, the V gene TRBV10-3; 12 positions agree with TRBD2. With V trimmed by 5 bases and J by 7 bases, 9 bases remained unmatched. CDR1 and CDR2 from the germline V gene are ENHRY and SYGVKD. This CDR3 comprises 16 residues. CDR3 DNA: TGTGCCATCAGTTCCTCTAGCGGGGGGGCGAGGAATGAGCAGTTCTTC. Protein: CAISSSSGGARNEQFF.

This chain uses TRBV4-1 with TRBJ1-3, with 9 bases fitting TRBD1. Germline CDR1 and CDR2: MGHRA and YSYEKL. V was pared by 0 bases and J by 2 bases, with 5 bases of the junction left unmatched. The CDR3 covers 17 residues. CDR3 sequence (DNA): TGCGCCAGCAGCCAAGATCTCAACAGGGGGCCTGGAAACACCATATATTTT. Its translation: CASSQDLNRGPGNTIYF.

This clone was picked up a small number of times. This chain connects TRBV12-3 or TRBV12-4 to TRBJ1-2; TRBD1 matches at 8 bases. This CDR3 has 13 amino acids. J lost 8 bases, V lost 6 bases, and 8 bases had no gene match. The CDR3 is CASRVGQVGGYTF. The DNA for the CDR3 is TGTGCCAGCAGAGTGGGACAGGTCGGGGGCTACACCTTC.

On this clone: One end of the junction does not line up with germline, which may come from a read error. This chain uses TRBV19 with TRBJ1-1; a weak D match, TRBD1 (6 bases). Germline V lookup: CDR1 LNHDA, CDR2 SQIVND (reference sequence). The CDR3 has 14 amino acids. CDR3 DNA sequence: TGTGCCAGCAGTAATACAGGGATGTGGACTGAAGCTTTCTTT. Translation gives CASSNTGMWTEAFF.

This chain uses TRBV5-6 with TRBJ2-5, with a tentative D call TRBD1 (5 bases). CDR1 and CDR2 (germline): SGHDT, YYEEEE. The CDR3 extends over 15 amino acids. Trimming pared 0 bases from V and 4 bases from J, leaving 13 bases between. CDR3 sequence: CASSLEGIVGETQYF. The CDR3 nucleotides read TGTGCCAGCAGCTTGGAGGGGATAGTGGGAGAGACCCAGTACTTC.

The CDR3 reads CAWRPLDSLNYGYTF. The CDR3, as DNA: TGTGCCTGGAGACCTCTCGACAGTCTAAACTATGGCTACACCTTC. V is TRBV30 and J is TRBJ1-2; maybe TRBD1 (5 bases). Germline V lookup: CDR1 GTSNPN, CDR2 SVGIG (reference sequence). This CDR3 has 15 amino acids. The germline V and J ends were trimmed by 3 bases and 2 bases, with 16 bases remaining between them.

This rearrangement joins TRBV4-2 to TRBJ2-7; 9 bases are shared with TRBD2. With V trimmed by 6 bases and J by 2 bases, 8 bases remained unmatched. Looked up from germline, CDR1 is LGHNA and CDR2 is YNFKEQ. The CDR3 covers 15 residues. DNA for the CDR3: TGTGCCAGCAGAATGCGGGGGGGGGCGGCCTACGAGCAGTACTTC. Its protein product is CASRMRGGAAYEQYF.

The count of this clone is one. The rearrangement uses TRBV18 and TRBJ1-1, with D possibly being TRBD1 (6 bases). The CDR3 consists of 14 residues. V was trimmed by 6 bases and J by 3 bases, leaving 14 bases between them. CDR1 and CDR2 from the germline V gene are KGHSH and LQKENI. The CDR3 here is CASSQGRGDTEAFF. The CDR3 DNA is TGTGCCAGCTCCCAGGGCAGGGGAGACACTGAAGCTTTCTTT.

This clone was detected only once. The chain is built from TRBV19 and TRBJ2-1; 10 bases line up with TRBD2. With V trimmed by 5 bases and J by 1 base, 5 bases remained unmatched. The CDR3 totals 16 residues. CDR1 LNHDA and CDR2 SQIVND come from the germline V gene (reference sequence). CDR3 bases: TGTGCCAGTAGTGCCCAGCGGGGGGGTTCCTACAATGAGCAGTTCTTC. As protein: CASSAQRGGSYNEQFF.